This T cell receptor beta chain was found in a study of glioma-infiltrating T cells. General study points: Above-expected tissue-blood divergence occurred in all gliomas, most in low-grade ones. Very few CDR3 sequences were shared between tissue and blood.

As for this clonotype: Its target is not known.

The CDR3 is 14 residues long. Germline CDR1 is DFQATT and CDR2 is SNEGSKA (reference sequence). V lost 3 bases, J lost 4 bases, and 15 bases lay in between. The iRepertoire nested amplicon-rescue multiplex PCR amplified TCR alpha and beta CDR3s from RNA. Tissue mRNA or PBMC total RNA, 100-400 ng, went into one-step reverse transcription and amplification. TCRdb processed the multiplex PCR reads anew with MiXCR; each CDR3 protein has one entry. The table lists about 140,000 distinct CDR3 sequences, around 42% of them singletons, with 15% to 25% in the top ten. V gene TRBV20-1 combines with J gene TRBJ1-2; a weak D match, TRBD1 (5 bases). Sequenced: glioma tissue, nonneoplastic brain tissue, or PBMCs (not recorded which). The source of this sequence is a human donor with low-grade glioma or glioblastoma, undergoing nonglioma brain surgery, or in good health (not recorded which). The CDR3 coding sequence is TGCAGTGCTAGTCTGAGGGACGGCGGCTATGGCTACACCTTC. It specifies CSASLRDGGYGYTF.